The rows below give T cell receptor beta chains drawn from one sample of a study of T cells in Graves' hyperthyroidism and ophthalmopathy. TCRdb ran MiXCR on the multiplex PCR reads and lists one entry per CDR3 protein. The sample includes nearly 600,000 distinct CDR3 sequences, approximately 15% of them seen just once. The material sequenced was blood. All receptors derive from a woman aged 18 to 35 with Graves' ophthalmopathy. Both conserved end residues are trimmed from each CDR3. Size is omitted from some rows. Given values are once, few, many or a class for expanded clones.

j_call: TRBJ1-2; clone_size: many; v_call: TRBV12-3/TRBV12-4; cdr3_aa: ASGNLPGVVYGYT
j_call: TRBJ2-3; clone_size: NA; v_call: TRBV9; cdr3_aa: ASSSRRGGRGVDTQY
j_call: TRBJ2-1; clone_size: few; v_call: TRBV5-1; cdr3_aa: ASSQGQGAF
j_call: TRBJ1-4; clone_size: NA; v_call: TRBV6-2/TRBV6-3; cdr3_aa: ASSYSGQAATNEKLF
j_call: TRBJ2-7; clone_size: few; v_call: TRBV19; cdr3_aa: ASSIYQGSYEQY
j_call: TRBJ1-1; clone_size: NA; v_call: TRBV15; cdr3_aa: ATSDGQANTEAF
j_call: TRBJ1-1; clone_size: many; v_call: TRBV12-3/TRBV12-4; cdr3_aa: ASSFGDILNTEAF
j_call: TRBJ2-3; clone_size: many; v_call: TRBV7-8; cdr3_aa: ASSLGGWATDTQY
j_call: TRBJ2-1; clone_size: few; v_call: TRBV6-5; cdr3_aa: ASRATPYNEQF
j_call: TRBJ2-3; clone_size: many; v_call: TRBV7-3; cdr3_aa: ASSLSGPQGTDTQY
j_call: TRBJ2-1; clone_size: many; v_call: TRBV20-1; cdr3_aa: SAAGTSGINEQF
j_call: TRBJ1-1; clone_size: many; v_call: TRBV20-1; cdr3_aa: SAGRVGNTEAF
j_call: TRBJ2-2; clone_size: many; v_call: TRBV11-1; cdr3_aa: ASSPRGPRINTGELF
j_call: TRBJ1-6; clone_size: few; v_call: TRBV27; cdr3_aa: ASRTRDRHPNSPLH
j_call: TRBJ2-7; clone_size: many; v_call: TRBV7-2; cdr3_aa: ASSPLAGVAYEQY
j_call: TRBJ2-5; clone_size: many; v_call: TRBV6-1; cdr3_aa: ASRYTSGSKETQY
j_call: TRBJ2-3; clone_size: many; v_call: TRBV28; cdr3_aa: AAAWGDTQY
j_call: TRBJ2-1; clone_size: NA; v_call: TRBV25-1; cdr3_aa: ASKVPGGQF
j_call: TRBJ2-3; clone_size: NA; v_call: TRBV20-1; cdr3_aa: SARVPGLADPDTQY
j_call: TRBJ2-6; clone_size: many; v_call: TRBV28; cdr3_aa: ASSPGQGSSSGANVLT
j_call: TRBJ2-1; clone_size: NA; v_call: TRBV7-9; cdr3_aa: ASKGGPYNEQF
j_call: TRBJ2-1; clone_size: many; v_call: TRBV30; cdr3_aa: AGTLLSSYNEQF
j_call: TRBJ2-3; clone_size: NA; v_call: TRBV5-6; cdr3_aa: ASSLYGDSRTDTQY
j_call: TRBJ2-1; clone_size: few; v_call: TRBV9; cdr3_aa: ASSVARIGNEQF
j_call: TRBJ1-3; clone_size: many; v_call: TRBV3-1; cdr3_aa: ASSQGGLSGNTIY
j_call: TRBJ2-1; clone_size: many; v_call: TRBV13; cdr3_aa: ASSLDRGKHEQF
j_call: TRBJ2-1; clone_size: many; v_call: TRBV20-1; cdr3_aa: SAKGTSGIGEQF
j_call: TRBJ1-3; clone_size: NA; v_call: TRBV20-1; cdr3_aa: SAPGQGMNSGNTIC
j_call: TRBJ1-2; clone_size: few; v_call: TRBV19; cdr3_aa: ASSSFFRTGVFVSYT
j_call: TRBJ1-2; clone_size: NA; v_call: TRBV7-2; cdr3_aa: ASSLEGLGTYGYT
j_call: TRBJ2-3; clone_size: many; v_call: TRBV28; cdr3_aa: ASTLGADTQY